This T cell receptor beta chain was profiled in a study of CD8 T cells in ankylosing spondylitis. Study outcomes and limitations: In synovial fluid and blood from reactive arthritis, some motif variants were previously reported. Apparently characteristic of ankylosing spondylitis blood was a TCR beta motif (eight highly homologous variants).

For TCR beta, libraries came from quantitative 5'-RACE with molecular barcodes. Each CDR3 protein is one row after TCRdb ran MiXCR on the 5' RACE reads. The sample holds 150,000 or so distinct CDR3 sequences, around a third seen once. The table lists this clonotype with a few counts. No antigen is known for it. Trimming took 0 bases from V and 4 from J, leaving 12 bases between them. The germline V gene has CDR1 MGHRA and CDR2 YSYEKL. This CDR3 is built from 16 residues. The chain joins TRBV4-1 to TRBJ2-2, with D perhaps matching TRBD1 (5 bases). The source of this sequence is a male donor with ankylosing spondylitis. Sequenced material: synovial fluid, either unsorted or a sorted T cell fraction (not recorded which). The CDR3: CASSQDQGRGTGELFF. For the CDR3, the DNA is TGCGCCAGCAGCCAAGATCAGGGCCGAGGCACCGGGGAGCTGTTTTTT.